This T cell receptor beta chain appears in the sequencing data of a study of blood T cell repertoires in COVID-19. On the study more broadly: COVID-19 samples collected from the United States, Italy and Spain covered acute and convalescent phases. PBMCs, B-cell-depleted T cells, or T cells provided the cDNA or gDNA that made up the material.

The germline CDR1 and CDR2 sequences are SGHDT and YYEEEE. The V segment lost 2 bases and the J segment 1 base; nucleotides outside the gene matches: 5. The CDR3 length is 15 residues. Original processing notes: It was from reference gene primer amplification that nucleated cell counts were estimated. Using immunoSEQ multiplex PCR, the repertoire was profiled, and TCRdb retains in-frame clones only, with some absent. V, J and clone size reflect that table, while D and trimming were determined from the DNA. Found here are 100,000 to 120,000 clones, approximately 82% of them singletons; the top ten hold around 4%.

The rearrangement joins TRBV5-6 to TRBJ1-2; TRBD1 matches at 7 bases. The receptor's source is a woman older than 75 with acute or convalescent COVID-19. The source material was peripheral blood. This chain's CDR3 is CASSFPTGINYGYTF. CDR3 coding DNA: TGTGCCAGCAGCTTCCCGACAGGGATTAACTATGGCTACACCTTC. Combining the CDR3 with reference TRBV5-6 and TRBJ1-2 gives the whole variable domain DAGVTQSPTHLIKTRGQQVTLRCSPKSGHDTVSWYQQALGQGPQFIFQYYEEEERQRGNFPDRFSGHQFPNYSSELNVNALLLGDSALYLCASSFPTGINYGYTFGSGTRLTVV.